This TCR beta chain derives from a study of cytomegalovirus exposure and HLA in healthy donors. Assay used: immunoSEQ multiplex PCR; TCRdb lists only in-frame clones, some missing. The data show roughly 70,000 clones, around 81% seen once. This CDR3 has 15 amino acids. Germline V gene sequence: CDR1 SGDLS, CDR2 YYNGEE. Germline trimming cut 4 bases from V and 1 base from J; bases unmatched to any gene: 4. Study findings and constraints: The authors confirmed in vitro that a few CMV-associated chains were specific for CMV antigens.

This clone was picked up a small number of times. Its antigen is not known. V usage is TRBV9 and J usage is TRBJ2-2; TRBD1 matches at 7 bases. The sequencing input was PBMCs. The receptor comes from a man aged 25-45 years in good health and CMV-seronegative. The CDR3 protein is CASSPRTGNTGELFF. Here the CDR3 DNA reads TGTGCCAGCAGCCCTAGGACAGGGAACACCGGGGAGCTGTTTTTT.